This TCR beta chain was sequenced in a study of response to subunit inactivated influenza vaccine. Points from the study as a whole: The study's authors posited that every seasonal influenza vaccination enlists few new T cells.

Comments on this clonotype: As yet, its antigen is unknown.

The CDR3 contains 14 residues. V was trimmed by 5 bases and J by 4 bases, leaving 13 bases between them. Germline values: CDR1 LNHNV, CDR2 YYDKDF (reference sequence). MiXCR, run by TCRdb on the RT-PCR reads, gives a single entry per CDR3 protein. The sample lists a few hundred thousand distinct CDR3 sequences, 11% seen once, with 9.5% to 15% in the top ten. The TCR comes from a man in his fifties who received an inactivated influenza vaccine. Sample: PBMCs from blood, taken 40 to 50 days after vaccination. This sequence joins TRBV15 and TRBJ2-3; D unresolved. The CDR3 bases are TGTGCCACCAGCGGAAGCGCCTGGGCAGATACGCAGTATTTT. Its translation: CATSGSAWADTQYF. The variable domain in full, with the rest retrieved from reference TRBV15 and TRBJ2-3, is DAMVIQNPRYQVTQFGKPVTLSCSQTLNHNVMYWYQQKSSQAPKLLFHYYDKDFNNEADTPDNFQSRRPNTSFCFLDIRSPGLGDTAMYLCATSGSAWADTQYFGPGTRLTVL.